These T cell receptor beta chains were read from a single sample in a study of graft-versus-host responses after intestinal transplantation. Some clones are missing from TCRdb's copy, which holds only in-frame ones; the method was immunoSEQ multiplex PCR. The sample yields more than 10,000 clones, about 83% seen once. The sequences come from PBMCs, collected approximately 120 days after transplant. These receptors originate from a human patient who received an intestinal transplant, so some T cells may come from the graft donor. Both conserved end residues are part of each CDR3. The D gene is left open where the match is weak. Where a row states a size, it is once, few, many or the class of an expanded clone; other rows omit it.

TRBD2	TRBV6-1	TRBJ2-7	.	TGTGCCAGCAGTGAAGGGACTAGCGGGAGCTACGAGCAGTACTTC	CASSEGTSGSYEQYF
TRBD2	TRBV28	TRBJ2-1	once	TGTGCCAGCAGTTCTCCCGGACTAGCGGGATATCGCGATGAGCAGTTCTTC	CASSSPGLAGYRDEQFF
.	TRBV4-1	TRBJ1-2	.	TGCGCCAGCAGCCATGGGCTCCTCGGGAACTATGGCTACACCTTC	CASSHGLLGNYGYTF
TRBD1	TRBV7-9	TRBJ1-1	.	TGTGCCAGCAGCTTACAGGGGGCTCCTGAAGCTTTCTTT	CASSLQGAPEAFF
.	TRBV6-5	TRBJ2-3	.	TGTGCCAGCAGTTACTCCGAGCGAGATACGCAGTATTTT	CASSYSERDTQYF
TRBD1	TRBV25-1	TRBJ2-3	.	TGTGCCAGCAGGGCCACCCACAGGGGGCAAGATACGCAGTATTTT	CASRATHRGQDTQYF
.	TRBV6-6	TRBJ2-2	few	TGTGCCAGCAGTTCCAACTTCGAGACGGGGGAGCTGTTTTTT	CASSSNFETGELFF
.	TRBV29-1	TRBJ2-3	.	TGCAGCGTTGAGGGTGGAGCCACAGATACGCAGTATTTT	CSVEGGATDTQYF
TRBD1	TRBV30	TRBJ2-7	.	TGTGCCTTGCTCCGGGACAGGGGATGGGACGAGCAGTACTTC	CALLRDRGWDEQYF
TRBD2	TRBV6-4	TRBJ2-6	.	TGTGCCAGCAGTGACGGGGGGGCTGGGGCCAACGTCCTGACTTTC	CASSDGGAGANVLTF